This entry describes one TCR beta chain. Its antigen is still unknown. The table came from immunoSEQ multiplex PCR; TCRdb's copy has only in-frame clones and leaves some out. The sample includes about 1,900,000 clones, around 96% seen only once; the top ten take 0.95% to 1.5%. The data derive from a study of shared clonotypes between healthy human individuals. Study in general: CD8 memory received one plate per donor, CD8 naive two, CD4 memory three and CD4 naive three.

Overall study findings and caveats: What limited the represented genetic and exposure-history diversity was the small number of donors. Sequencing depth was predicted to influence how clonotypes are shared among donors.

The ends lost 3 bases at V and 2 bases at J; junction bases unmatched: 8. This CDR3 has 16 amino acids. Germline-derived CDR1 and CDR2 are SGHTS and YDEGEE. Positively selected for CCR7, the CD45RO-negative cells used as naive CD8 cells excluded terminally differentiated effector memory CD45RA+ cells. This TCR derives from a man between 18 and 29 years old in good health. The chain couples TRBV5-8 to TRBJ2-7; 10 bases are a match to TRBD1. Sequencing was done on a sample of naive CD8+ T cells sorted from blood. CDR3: CASSSRLGQGTYEQYF. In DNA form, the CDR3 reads TGTGCCAGCAGCTCGCGTCTGGGACAGGGGACCTACGAGCAGTACTTC. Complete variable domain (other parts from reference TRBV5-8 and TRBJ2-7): EAGVTQSPTHLIKTRGQQATLRCSPISGHTSVYWYQQALGLGLQFLLWYDEGEERNRGNFPPRFSGRQFPNYSSELNVNALELEDSALYLCASSSRLGQGTYEQYFGPGTRLTVT.